This TCR beta chain stems from a study of blood T cell repertoires in COVID-19. Study-level background: Italy, Spain and the United States were the sources of the convalescent and acute COVID-19 samples. T cells, B-cell-depleted T cells, or PBMCs provided the cDNA or gDNA that served as material.

Germline V gene data show CDR1 as SGHTA and CDR2 as FQGNSA. The CDR3 is 13 residues long. J lost 7 bases, V lost 1 base, and 1 base had no gene match. Original methodology: Estimated nucleated cell counts came from reference gene primer amplification. The table came from immunoSEQ multiplex PCR; TCRdb's copy has only in-frame clones and leaves some out. For V, J and clone size, that table is used; D and trimming come from the DNA. This sample has a few hundred thousand clones, with about nine tenths found just once. The J gene is TRBJ1-1, the V gene TRBV7-2; TRBD1 matches 9 bases. Sequencing was done on a sample of peripheral blood. The sequence came from a woman in her 30s who had recovered from COVID-19. CDR3 sequence (DNA): TGTGCCAGCAGCTTAGACAGGGGGCGTGAAGCTTTCTTT. Its protein is CASSLDRGREAFF.